This T cell receptor beta chain was captured in a study of spatial heterogeneity in lung cancer (dated by TCRdb to the late 2010s). General notes on the study: Beta-chain transcripts were consistently detected in greater numbers than alpha-chain transcripts, which likely reflects a higher abundance of beta-chain transcripts. In the raw uncorrected reads, each unique combination of TCR and UMI appeared more than ten times on average. TCR alpha and beta repertoires were quantitatively compared across multiple tumor regions, matched nontumor lung and blood in non-small cell lung cancer. Nonsynonymous mutation counts, determined by whole-exome sequencing of tumor tissue, were related to TCR repertoire features. At surgery, roughly 220 tumor regions, around 64 matched nontumor lung samples and 50 to 60 PBMC samples were TCR-sequenced for both alpha and beta chains.

The sample's time point, from its label and the paper: sample taken at primary tumor resection. Donors were some 67 patients with early-stage, untreated non-small cell lung cancer from the lung TRACERx cohort. TCR sequencing used whole RNA extracted from tumor and nontumor lung tissue, or from cryopreserved PBMC samples, without cell sorting. Only patients with enough RNA available from two or more tumor regions were chosen for TCR sequencing. The library was prepared using 5' RACE. TCRdb shows the sequencer as NextSeq 500. In the TCR library protocol, a unique molecular identifier was attached to each TCR cDNA molecule so that PCR and sequencing errors could be corrected. In the authors' own workflow: Decombinator tools were used for TCR identification, UMI-based error correction and CDR3 extraction. Expanded TCRs were defined as those above a frequency of 2 per 1,000, corresponding to the top 1% of the tumor frequency distribution. Renyi diversity was computed with the R vegan package after each repertoire had been subsampled 100 times to 5,000 TCRs. CDR3 similarity networks were built from amino acid triplet string-kernel similarity, with CDR3s being connected when pairwise similarity was above 0.82. Using fastp at Q25 and MiXCR, TCRdb reprocessed the public reads and kept productive beta chains. Entries are consolidated by CDR3 protein sequence, retaining the most common genes and DNA. V and J calls and clone size were set by TCRdb, not the authors. The sample contains tens of thousands of distinct CDR3 sequences, about 12% of them found a single time. The ten most abundant clones make up approximately 39% of the sample.

What the research found in general, with its limitations: Ubiquitous expanded tumor TCRs showed up in blood more often at tumor resection than at routine follow-up. Confirming at a functional level the hypothesis that regional TCRs recognize regional mutations was considered to require additional single-cell paired TCR alpha and beta sequencing.

From its cysteine to its phenylalanine, the CDR3 spans 16 amino acids. Only the CDR3 DNA stays, 48 bases, in frame from base 1. Notes on this clonotype: The antigen it binds to is not known. No qualities accompany the bases; no much larger clone lies one base away.

The rearrangement joined TRBV21-1 to TRBJ2-3; the table calls TRBD1, which could not be checked here. TRBV21-1 is noted as a pseudogene. The sequence was collected from a male donor with early-stage non-small cell lung cancer. The sequencing used PBMCs, collected at surgery. The CDR3 protein is CASSKARDRGTDTQYF. The bases are TGTGCCAGCAGCAAAGCAAGGGACAGGGGTACAGATACGCAGTATTTT.